Listed below are T cell receptor beta chains from one sample, sequenced in a study of TIL therapy for anti-PD-1-resistant metastatic lung cancer. Data came from immunoSEQ multiplex PCR; TCRdb stores just in-frame clones and leaves some out. The table lists about 46,000 clones, approximately 86% of them singletons. The input for sequencing was blood, taken at baseline. Receptors originate from a person between 25 and 80 years old with non-small cell lung cancer. Both conserved end residues are part of each CDR3. A D gene is named only where the DNA matches it firmly. Clone size appears in some rows only: once, few, many, or a class for an expanded clone.

j_gene	v_gene	abundance	d_gene	CDR3aa	CDR3nt
TRBJ2-5	TRBV6-2/TRBV6-3	-	-	CASSRTGLGTQYF	TGTGCCAGCAGTCGAACAGGTCTCGGGACCCAGTACTTC
TRBJ2-1	TRBV11-2	few	TRBD2	CASIPRGTSGVSEQFF	TGTGCCAGCATCCCGAGGGGGACTAGCGGGGTGAGTGAGCAGTTCTTC
TRBJ2-7	TRBV24-1	-	TRBD1	CATSGTGTGISDEQYF	TGTGCCACCAGTGGAACCGGGACAGGGATTTCTGACGAGCAGTACTTC
TRBJ2-7	TRBV6-5	-	TRBD1	CASSYAGQGALYEQYF	TGTGCCAGCAGTTACGCGGGACAGGGGGCCCTCTACGAGCAGTACTTC
TRBJ2-5	TRBV3-1/TRBV3-2	-	-	CASSGRAKETQYF	TGTGCCAGCAGCGGACGGGCAAAAGAGACCCAGTACTTC
TRBJ2-1	TRBV5-1	-	TRBD2	CASSLQTSGYNEQFF	TGCGCCAGCTCCCTACAGACTAGCGGGTACAATGAGCAGTTCTTC
TRBJ2-3	TRBV11-3	-	TRBD1	CASSLGDRVSSTDTQYF	TGTGCCAGCAGCTTAGGGGACAGAGTATCTAGCACAGATACGCAGTATTTT
TRBJ1-3	TRBV5-1	-	-	CASSLESRGNTIYF	TGCGCCAGCAGCTTGGAATCGAGGGGGAACACCATATATTTT
TRBJ2-1	TRBV5-6	-	TRBD1	CASSWDRADEQFF	TGTGCCAGCAGCTGGGACAGGGCCGATGAGCAGTTCTTC
TRBJ2-1	TRBV18	-	-	CASSPQGVNEQFF	TGTGCCAGCTCACCACAGGGGGTCAATGAGCAGTTCTTC
TRBJ2-1	TRBV6-4	-	-	CASSVNEQFF	TGTGCCAGCAGTGTTAATGAGCAGTTCTTC
TRBJ2-5	TRBV24-1	-	TRBD2	CATSDPGGQETQYF	TGTGCCACCAGTGACCCGGGGGGGCAAGAGACCCAGTACTTC
TRBJ1-5	TRBV19	-	TRBD1	CASSILGQALMSNQPQHF	TGTGCCAGTAGTATACTAGGACAGGCTCTCATGAGCAATCAGCCCCAGCATTTT
TRBJ2-7	TRBV5-7	-	-	CASSFGFAGARYEQYF	TGTGCCAGCAGCTTTGGGTTTGCGGGGGCCCGATACGAGCAGTACTTC
TRBJ1-1	TRBV4-3	-	-	CASSQWGRDTEAFF	TGCGCCAGCAGCCAATGGGGGCGTGACACTGAAGCTTTCTTT
TRBJ1-4	TRBV19	-	TRBD1	CASSTTGLTEKLFF	TGTGCCAGTAGTACGACAGGGTTGACTGAAAAACTGTTTTTT
TRBJ2-3	TRBV3-1/TRBV3-2	-	TRBD1	CASSQMDRGTDTQYF	TGTGCCAGCAGCCAAATGGACAGGGGCACAGATACGCAGTATTTT
TRBJ1-1	TRBV18	-	TRBD1	CASSPGDRGPEAFF	TGTGCCAGCTCACCAGGGGACAGGGGGCCAGAGGCTTTCTTT